This TCR beta chain was documented in a study of technical replicates of blood from four donors. Data came from immunoSEQ multiplex PCR; TCRdb stores just in-frame clones and leaves some out. The top ten hold 5.1% of the sample, which has about 63,000 clones, around 86% seen once. CDR3 length: 15 residues. CDR1 MNHEY and CDR2 SMNVEV come from the germline V gene (reference sequence). The ends were cut back, 0 bases at V and 6 bases at J, with 12 bases in the middle. The sample comprised PBMCs. The genes are TRBV27 and TRBJ1-5, with D possibly matching TRBD1 (5 bases). The sequence was obtained from a human donor in good health. Some clones in this sample may be carry-over from other donors' samples. The CDR3 is CASSLSWGYPQPQHF. CDR3 DNA sequence: TGTGCCAGCAGTTTATCGTGGGGCTACCCTCAGCCCCAGCATTTT.